Listed below are T cell receptor beta chains from one sample, sequenced in a study of cytotoxic CD8 clonotypes in ibrutinib-treated CLL. The assay was immunoSEQ multiplex PCR, and TCRdb's table has in-frame clones only and misses some. The table includes some 310,000 clones, roughly 85% detected once. The sequences come from PBMCs, collected before ibrutinib treatment. The origin of the receptors is a human donor with chronic lymphocytic leukemia. CDR3s include the opening cysteine and the closing phenylalanine or tryptophan. Fields, in order: J gene, V gene, D gene, clone size, CDR3 DNA, CDR3 protein. A D gene is named only where the DNA matches it firmly. Clone size is not always given. Where it is, it says once, few, many or a class for expanded clones.

J gene: TRBJ2-7; V gene: TRBV6-5; D gene: .; clone size: .; CDR3 DNA: TGTGCCAGCAGTTACTCTGGGAACACCTACGAGCAGTACTTC; CDR3 protein: CASSYSGNTYEQYF
J gene: TRBJ1-2; V gene: TRBV7-9; D gene: TRBD1; clone size: few; CDR3 DNA: TGTGCCAGCAGCCTCCGGGACAGCCAAGACTACACCTTC; CDR3 protein: CASSLRDSQDYTF
J gene: TRBJ2-7; V gene: TRBV7-3; D gene: .; clone size: .; CDR3 DNA: TGTGCCAGCAGCTTACTAGCAAGCTCCTACGAGCAGTACTTC; CDR3 protein: CASSLLASSYEQYF
J gene: TRBJ2-7; V gene: TRBV7-9; D gene: .; clone size: .; CDR3 DNA: TGTGCCAGCAGCCAAGGGGGCTCCTACGAGCAGTACTTC; CDR3 protein: CASSQGGSYEQYF
J gene: TRBJ1-5; V gene: TRBV30; D gene: .; clone size: .; CDR3 DNA: TGTGCCTGGAGTGTACCTCTACAAACAGGGTTAGGACAGCCCCAGCATTTT; CDR3 protein: CAWSVPLQTGLGQPQHF
J gene: TRBJ2-7; V gene: TRBV7-2; D gene: .; clone size: .; CDR3 DNA: TGTGCCAGCAGCTGGACGGGACACAACTCCTACGAGCAGTACTTC; CDR3 protein: CASSWTGHNSYEQYF
J gene: TRBJ1-3; V gene: TRBV6-1; D gene: .; clone size: .; CDR3 DNA: TGTGCCAGCAGTGAGTACGGACGCTCTGGAAACACCATATATTTT; CDR3 protein: CASSEYGRSGNTIYF
J gene: TRBJ2-3; V gene: TRBV9; D gene: TRBD2; clone size: .; CDR3 DNA: TGTGCCAGCAGCGTAGGACTAGCGGGGGTCACAGATACGCAGTATTTT; CDR3 protein: CASSVGLAGVTDTQYF
J gene: TRBJ1-2; V gene: TRBV7-9; D gene: .; clone size: .; CDR3 DNA: TGTGCCAGCAGCTTAGGCGGAGACTCGTCCTATGGCTACACCTTC; CDR3 protein: CASSLGGDSSYGYTF
J gene: TRBJ1-4; V gene: TRBV5-1; D gene: .; clone size: few; CDR3 DNA: TGCGCCAGCAGCTTGGACCGTGCAACTAATGAAAAACTGTTTTTT; CDR3 protein: CASSLDRATNEKLFF
J gene: TRBJ1-5; V gene: TRBV5-4; D gene: .; clone size: .; CDR3 DNA: TGTGCCAGCAGCGTCGATGATTCGCCCCAGCATTTT; CDR3 protein: CASSVDDSPQHF
J gene: TRBJ2-1; V gene: TRBV18; D gene: TRBD2; clone size: .; CDR3 DNA: TGTGCCAGCTCACCAGGGTCCTCACTAGCGGGATCGAATGAGCAGTTCTTC; CDR3 protein: CASSPGSSLAGSNEQFF
J gene: TRBJ2-7; V gene: TRBV5-8; D gene: .; clone size: .; CDR3 DNA: TGTGCCAGCAGCTTGAGATTGGGCGAGCAGTACTTC; CDR3 protein: CASSLRLGEQYF
J gene: TRBJ2-3; V gene: TRBV2; D gene: .; clone size: .; CDR3 DNA: TGTGCCAGCAGTGGCCTCCTCCGCACAGATACGCAGTATTTT; CDR3 protein: CASSGLLRTDTQYF
J gene: TRBJ2-1; V gene: TRBV4-1; D gene: TRBD2; clone size: .; CDR3 DNA: TGCGCCAGCAGCCACCTCAAGAGCGGGAGGTTCTACAATGAGCAGTTCTTC; CDR3 protein: CASSHLKSGRFYNEQFF
J gene: TRBJ2-5; V gene: TRBV27; D gene: .; clone size: .; CDR3 DNA: TGTGCCAGCAGTGCCCGGAATCAAGAGACCCAGTACTTC; CDR3 protein: CASSARNQETQYF
J gene: TRBJ1-4; V gene: TRBV2; D gene: TRBD1; clone size: once; CDR3 DNA: TGTGCCAGCAGCCCTGAGGGACAGGCTAATAATGAAAAACTGTTTTTT; CDR3 protein: CASSPEGQANNEKLFF
J gene: TRBJ2-1; V gene: TRBV5-4; D gene: .; clone size: .; CDR3 DNA: TGTGCCAGCAGCTTGGATCCTGGTAACAATGAGCAGTTCTTC; CDR3 protein: CASSLDPGNNEQFF
J gene: TRBJ2-7; V gene: TRBV13; D gene: .; clone size: once; CDR3 DNA: TGTGCCAGCAGCCCAGATTCCAGTTCCTACGAGCAGTACTTC; CDR3 protein: CASSPDSSSYEQYF
J gene: TRBJ2-7; V gene: TRBV7-9; D gene: TRBD1; clone size: .; CDR3 DNA: TGTGCCAGCACCGAAGTGACAGGGATTCAGTCCTACGAGCAGTACTTC; CDR3 protein: CASTEVTGIQSYEQYF
J gene: TRBJ2-7; V gene: TRBV28; D gene: TRBD1; clone size: once; CDR3 DNA: TGTGCCAGCAGGGGACAGGGGAGCTCCTACGAGCAGTACTTC; CDR3 protein: CASRGQGSSYEQYF
J gene: TRBJ2-7; V gene: TRBV19; D gene: TRBD2; clone size: .; CDR3 DNA: TGTGCCAGTAGTGCTAGCGGGACTTCCTACGAGCAGTACTTC; CDR3 protein: CASSASGTSYEQYF
J gene: TRBJ2-1; V gene: TRBV7-7; D gene: .; clone size: .; CDR3 DNA: TGTGCCAGCAGCGCTACTTGGGCGGGTCTCCCGGAGCAGTTCTTC; CDR3 protein: CASSATWAGLPEQFF
J gene: TRBJ2-7; V gene: TRBV7-2; D gene: .; clone size: once; CDR3 DNA: TGTGCCAGCAGTCGTCTCGGACACCTCAGCTCCTACGAGCAGTACTTC; CDR3 protein: CASSRLGHLSSYEQYF
J gene: TRBJ1-2; V gene: TRBV5-6; D gene: .; clone size: .; CDR3 DNA: TGTGCCAGCAGCTATATACAGACGGACTATGGCTACACCTTC; CDR3 protein: CASSYIQTDYGYTF
J gene: TRBJ2-7; V gene: TRBV4-1; D gene: TRBD2; clone size: .; CDR3 DNA: TGCGCCAGCAGCCAAGATGCTAGCGGGAGGGCCTCAGGAAACGAGCAGTACTTC; CDR3 protein: CASSQDASGRASGNEQYF
J gene: TRBJ2-3; V gene: TRBV30; D gene: TRBD2; clone size: .; CDR3 DNA: TGTGCCTGGAGTGTACGTTGGGGCGGGAGGGCCCTTGGCACAGATACGCAGTATTTT; CDR3 protein: CAWSVRWGGRALGTDTQYF
J gene: TRBJ2-1; V gene: TRBV4-3; D gene: TRBD2; clone size: .; CDR3 DNA: TGCGCCAGCAGCTTTCATAGCGGGAGCTCCGGTAATGAGCAGTTCTTC; CDR3 protein: CASSFHSGSSGNEQFF
J gene: TRBJ2-1; V gene: TRBV5-1; D gene: .; clone size: .; CDR3 DNA: TGCGCCAGCAGCTTGCGACGCCCGTCGGGGGATGAGCAGTTCTTC; CDR3 protein: CASSLRRPSGDEQFF
J gene: TRBJ2-7; V gene: TRBV29-1; D gene: TRBD2; clone size: once; CDR3 DNA: TGCAGCGTAACCGGGACTAGTGGTTACGAGCAGTACTTC; CDR3 protein: CSVTGTSGYEQYF
J gene: TRBJ2-7; V gene: TRBV27; D gene: .; clone size: .; CDR3 DNA: TGTGCCAGCACCCCTGTGGGACCTGGCGGTAAGGGGGAGCAGTACTTC; CDR3 protein: CASTPVGPGGKGEQYF
J gene: TRBJ1-1; V gene: TRBV6-5; D gene: .; clone size: few; CDR3 DNA: TGTGCCAGCAGTCGGACGAGGAACACTGAAGCTTTCTTT; CDR3 protein: CASSRTRNTEAFF
J gene: TRBJ2-7; V gene: TRBV28; D gene: .; clone size: .; CDR3 DNA: TGTGCCAGCGGCCCAGGGCCGTACGAGCAGTACTTC; CDR3 protein: CASGPGPYEQYF
J gene: TRBJ2-7; V gene: TRBV27; D gene: TRBD2; clone size: .; CDR3 DNA: TGTGCCAGCACGGGCGGGAGCTCCTACGAGCAGTACTTC; CDR3 protein: CASTGGSSYEQYF
J gene: TRBJ1-2; V gene: TRBV30; D gene: TRBD1; clone size: .; CDR3 DNA: TGTGCCTGGAAAAAGACAGGGAACTATGGCTACACCTTC; CDR3 protein: CAWKKTGNYGYTF
J gene: TRBJ1-5; V gene: TRBV28; D gene: .; clone size: few; CDR3 DNA: TGTGCCAGCAGTTTCGTCGCAGGATCGTATCAGCCCCAGCATTTT; CDR3 protein: CASSFVAGSYQPQHF
J gene: TRBJ2-2; V gene: TRBV9; D gene: .; clone size: .; CDR3 DNA: TGTGCCAGCAGCTCTACTGGGGAGCTGTTTTTT; CDR3 protein: CASSSTGELFF